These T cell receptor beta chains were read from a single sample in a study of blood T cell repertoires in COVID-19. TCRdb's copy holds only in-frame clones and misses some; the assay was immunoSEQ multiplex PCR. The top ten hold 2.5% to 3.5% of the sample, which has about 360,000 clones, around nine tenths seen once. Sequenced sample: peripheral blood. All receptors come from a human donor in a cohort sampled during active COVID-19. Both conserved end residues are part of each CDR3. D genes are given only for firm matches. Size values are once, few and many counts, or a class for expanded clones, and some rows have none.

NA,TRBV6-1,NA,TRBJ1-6,TGTGCCAGCAGTGAAGACAGGGTTATGAGTAATAATTCACCCCTCCACTTT,CASSEDRVMSNNSPLHF
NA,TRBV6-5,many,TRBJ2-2,TGTGCCGGCCGGGATACTAATCTGTCAGGGGAGCTGTTTTTT,CAGRDTNLSGELFF
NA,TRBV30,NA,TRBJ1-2,TGTGCCTGGAGTGTGCGGGGGAGCTATGGCTACACCTTC,CAWSVRGSYGYTF
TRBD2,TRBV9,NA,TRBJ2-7,TGTGCCAGCAGCGGCCTGGGACTAGCGGCGGAGGAGCAGTACTTC,CASSGLGLAAEEQYF
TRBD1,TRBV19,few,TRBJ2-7,TGTGCCAGTAGTAGGGACAGGGGCTACGAGCAGTACTTC,CASSRDRGYEQYF
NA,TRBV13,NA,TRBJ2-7,TGTGCCAGCAGCTCCCTCGGCTACGAGCAGTACTTC,CASSSLGYEQYF
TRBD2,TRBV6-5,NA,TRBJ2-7,TGTGCCAGCAGGGAGCGGGGGTTCTACGAGCAGTACTTC,CASRERGFYEQYF
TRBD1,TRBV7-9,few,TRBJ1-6,TGTGCCAGCAGCTTAGCAACAGGGGACAATTCACCCCTCCACTTT,CASSLATGDNSPLHF
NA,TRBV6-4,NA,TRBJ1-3,TGTGCCAGCAGTGACTCGAAGGCAGGGAACTCTGGAAACACCATATATTTT,CASSDSKAGNSGNTIYF
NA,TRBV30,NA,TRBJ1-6,TGTGCCTGGAGTGTACGCAGGCAGTTCAATTCACCCCTCCACTTT,CAWSVRRQFNSPLHF
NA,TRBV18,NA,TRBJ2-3,TGTGCCAGCTCACACAACAAATACAGGGACCCCACGGCACCAGATACGCAGTATTTT,CASSHNKYRDPTAPDTQYF
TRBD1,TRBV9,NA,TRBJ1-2,TGTGCCAGCAGCGGGACAGGGGTTGAAGGCTACACCTTC,CASSGTGVEGYTF
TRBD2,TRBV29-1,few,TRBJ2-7,TGCAGCACCTTAGGGACTAGCGTAAACGAGCAGTACTTC,CSTLGTSVNEQYF
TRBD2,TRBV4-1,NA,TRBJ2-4,TGCGCCAGCAGCCAGCTAGCGGGGGGGCCTTCCAAAAACATTCAGTACTTC,CASSQLAGGPSKNIQYF
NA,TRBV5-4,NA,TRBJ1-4,TGTGCCAGCAGCTCCTCAAGACAATCAACTAATGAAAAACTGTTTTTT,CASSSSRQSTNEKLFF
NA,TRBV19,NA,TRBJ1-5,TGTGCCAGTAGTATATTGGGGGGAGACACAGTCAATCAGCCCCAGCATTTT,CASSILGGDTVNQPQHF
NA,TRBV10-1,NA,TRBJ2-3,TGCGCCAGCAGTGAAGGACTCCGAAGAGGAACAGATACGCAGTATTTT,CASSEGLRRGTDTQYF
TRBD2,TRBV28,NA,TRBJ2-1,TGTGCCAGCATCTTAGCCGGACTAGCGGGTTCCAATGAGCAGTTCTTC,CASILAGLAGSNEQFF
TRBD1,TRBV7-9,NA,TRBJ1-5,TGTGCCAGCACCCCCGGGACAGGGGAAAATCAGCCCCAGCATTTT,CASTPGTGENQPQHF
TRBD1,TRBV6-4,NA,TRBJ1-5,TGTGCCAGCAGTGAGGGGGCACAGGGGGCGGAAAATCAGCCCCAGCATTTT,CASSEGAQGAENQPQHF
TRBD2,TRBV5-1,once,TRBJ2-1,TGCGCCAGCAGCTCTCTAGCGGGGGCCGGCAATGAGCAGTTCTTC,CASSSLAGAGNEQFF
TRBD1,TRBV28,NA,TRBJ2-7,TGTGCCAGCATCCCGGACAGGGGCTCCGGCGAGCAGTACTTC,CASIPDRGSGEQYF
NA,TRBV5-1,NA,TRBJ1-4,TGCGCCAGCAGCGTAGGCGGAAATGAAAAACTGTTTTTT,CASSVGGNEKLFF
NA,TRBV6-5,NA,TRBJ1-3,TGTGCCAGCAGTCGCTCAGGGGCTGGAAACACCATATATTTT,CASSRSGAGNTIYF
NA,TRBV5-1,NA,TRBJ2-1,TGCGCCAGCAGCTTGGTAGACAATGAGCAGTTCTTC,CASSLVDNEQFF
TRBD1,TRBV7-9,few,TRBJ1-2,TGTGCCAGCAGCCCGGGACAGTACTATGGCTACACCTTC,CASSPGQYYGYTF
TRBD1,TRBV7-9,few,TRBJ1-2,TGTGCCAGCAGCCAAACAGGGGGCCCCCCCAACTATGGCTACACCTTC,CASSQTGGPPNYGYTF
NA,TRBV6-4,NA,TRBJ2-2,TGTGCCAGCCGCACCGTCTTAGGGGCCGGGGAGCTGTTTTTT,CASRTVLGAGELFF
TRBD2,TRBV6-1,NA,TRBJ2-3,TGTGCCAGCAGTTCTAGCGGGGGGGCGAATACGCAGTATTTT,CASSSSGGANTQYF
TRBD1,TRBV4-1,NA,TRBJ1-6,TGCGCCAGCAGCCAAGATCTTACGGGACAGGGGGTCTCACCCCTCCACTTT,CASSQDLTGQGVSPLHF
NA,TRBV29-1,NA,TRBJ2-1,TGCAGCGTGACCCGGACAGAAGCACCTTACAATGAGCAGTTCTTC,CSVTRTEAPYNEQFF
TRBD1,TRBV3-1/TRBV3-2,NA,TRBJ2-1,TGTGCCAGCAGCCAAGAGGGGACAGGGGAATCCGGGCAGTTCTTC,CASSQEGTGESGQFF
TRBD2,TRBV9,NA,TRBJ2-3,TGTGCCAGCAGCGCCTTCCGGCGGGAGGGCTCAGATACGCAGTATTTT,CASSAFRREGSDTQYF
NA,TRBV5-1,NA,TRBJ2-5,TGCGCCAGCAGCTTGAGAGTTACAGAGACCCAGTACTTC,CASSLRVTETQYF
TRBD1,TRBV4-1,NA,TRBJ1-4,TGCGCCAGCAGCCGCAGGGGGTCGGCTAATGAAAAACTGTTTTTT,CASSRRGSANEKLFF
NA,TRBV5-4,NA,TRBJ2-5,TGTGCCAGCAGCCGAACAGTGAACCAAGAGACCCAGTACTTC,CASSRTVNQETQYF
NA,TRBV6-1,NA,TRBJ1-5,TGTGCCAGCAGTGAAGGGTCAGTTAATCAGCCCCAGCATTTT,CASSEGSVNQPQHF
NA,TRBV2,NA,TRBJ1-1,TGTGCCAGCAGTTCTCAGTTAACAGACGTAAACACTGAAGCTTTCTTT,CASSSQLTDVNTEAFF
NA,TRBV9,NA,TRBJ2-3,TGTGCCAGCAGCGAGGAGACAGGACTTTTAATGGGGTATTTT,CASSEETGLLMGYF
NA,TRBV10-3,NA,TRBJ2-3,TGTGCCATCAGGGCCGAAGGCACAGATACGCAGTATTTT,CAIRAEGTDTQYF
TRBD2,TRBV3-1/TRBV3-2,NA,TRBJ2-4,TGTGCCAGCAGCCAACCTCGGGGGGGCCGATCCATTCAGTACTTC,CASSQPRGGRSIQYF
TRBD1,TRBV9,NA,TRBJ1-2,TGTGCCAGCACGCAGGGACAGGGAGGGTATGGCTACACCTTC,CASTQGQGGYGYTF
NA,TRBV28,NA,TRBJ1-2,TGTGCCACCGAGGCCCTCGGGACAACCGTCTATGGCTACACCTTC,CATEALGTTVYGYTF
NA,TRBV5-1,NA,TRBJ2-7,TGCGCCAGCAGAATATCAGGGGACCCCTACGAGCAGTACTTC,CASRISGDPYEQYF
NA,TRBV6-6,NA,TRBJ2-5,TGTGCCAGCAGTTACGGGCAGGAAGAGACCCAGTACTTC,CASSYGQEETQYF
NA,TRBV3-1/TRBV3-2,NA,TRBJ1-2,TGTGCCAGCAGCCAGGGTGGAGCTAACTATGGCTACACCTTC,CASSQGGANYGYTF
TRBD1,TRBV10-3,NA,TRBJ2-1,TGTGCCATCAGTGAAGGGACAGGGGCGGGAGATGAGCAGTTCTTC,CAISEGTGAGDEQFF
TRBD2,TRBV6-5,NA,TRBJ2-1,TGTGCCAGCAGTTACTCGATAGGAAGGGGAGGGAATGAGCAGTTCTTC,CASSYSIGRGGNEQFF
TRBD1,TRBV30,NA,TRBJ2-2,TGTGCCTGGAGTGTACGGGCAGGGGGCTTCGGGGAGCTGTTTTTT,CAWSVRAGGFGELFF
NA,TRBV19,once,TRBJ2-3,TGTGCCAGTAGTATCGGCGGTAGGATAGATACGCAGTATTTT,CASSIGGRIDTQYF
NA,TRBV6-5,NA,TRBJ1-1,TGTGCCAGCAGTTACTCACGGGATCGCACTGAAGCTTTCTTT,CASSYSRDRTEAFF
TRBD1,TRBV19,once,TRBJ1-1,TGTGCCAGCAGTATATCGGCAGGGGGACGCACTGAAGCTTTCTTT,CASSISAGGRTEAFF
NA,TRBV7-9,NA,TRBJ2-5,TGTGCCAGCAGGTACTGGCAAGAGACCCAGTACTTC,CASRYWQETQYF
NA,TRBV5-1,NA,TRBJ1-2,TGCGCCAGCAGCCCAACACAGATGTCTGGTGGCTACACCTTC,CASSPTQMSGGYTF